These T cell receptor beta chains were read from a single sample in a study of T cell responses to AZD1222 COVID-19 vaccine. Repertoires were generated with immunoSEQ multiplex PCR, while TCRdb's copy carries only in-frame clones and drops some. The data contain 70,000 to 95,000 clones, around 82% of them singletons. Sequences were derived from peripheral blood, sampled on day 0 of AZD1222 vaccination. These receptors all come from an adult in good health. Each CDR3 is given with its conserved first and last residue. The D gene is left open where the match is weak. Size is stated for part of the rows, as once, few or many counts, or as a class when the clone is expanded.

CDR3aa: CASSQEERWYEQYF
CDR3nt: TGCGCCAGCAGCCAAGAAGAGAGGTGGTACGAGCAGTACTTC
j_gene: TRBJ2-7
v_gene: TRBV4-1
d_gene: .
abundance: .

CDR3aa: CASSLAGASTDTQYF
CDR3nt: TGTGCCAGCAGCCTAGCGGGGGCGAGCACAGATACGCAGTATTTT
j_gene: TRBJ2-3
v_gene: TRBV28
d_gene: TRBD2
abundance: once

CDR3aa: CASSFSGTGELFF
CDR3nt: TGTGCCAGCAGTTTCAGCGGCACCGGGGAGCTGTTTTTT
j_gene: TRBJ2-2
v_gene: TRBV28
d_gene: .
abundance: .

CDR3aa: CATRPLRAGGGEQFF
CDR3nt: TGTGCCACCAGACCATTAAGGGCGGGAGGGGGTGAGCAGTTCTTC
j_gene: TRBJ2-1
v_gene: TRBV15
d_gene: TRBD2
abundance: .

CDR3aa: CASSRDWQETQYF
CDR3nt: TGTGCCAGCAGTCGGGACTGGCAAGAGACCCAGTACTTC
j_gene: TRBJ2-5
v_gene: TRBV27
d_gene: .
abundance: .

CDR3aa: CASSARRQGEGSPLHF
CDR3nt: TGTGCCAGCAGTGCTCGGAGACAGGGGGAAGGGTCACCCCTCCACTTT
j_gene: TRBJ1-6
v_gene: TRBV6-1
d_gene: TRBD1
abundance: .

CDR3aa: CASSPGTGSYEQYF
CDR3nt: TGCGCCAGCAGCCCAGGGACAGGCTCCTACGAGCAGTACTTC
j_gene: TRBJ2-7
v_gene: TRBV5-1
d_gene: TRBD1
abundance: .

CDR3aa: CASSPMGGVGNTIYF
CDR3nt: TGTGCCAGCAGCCCCATGGGGGGCGTCGGAAACACCATATATTTT
j_gene: TRBJ1-3
v_gene: TRBV11-2
d_gene: .
abundance: .

CDR3aa: CATSDPAGTGFYEQYF
CDR3nt: TGTGCCACCAGTGACCCAGCCGGGACGGGATTCTACGAGCAGTACTTC
j_gene: TRBJ2-7
v_gene: TRBV24-1
d_gene: .
abundance: few

CDR3aa: CASSLGQGGRQPQHF
CDR3nt: TGTGCCAGCAGCTTAGGGCAGGGGGGAAGACAGCCCCAGCATTTT
j_gene: TRBJ1-5
v_gene: TRBV7-2
d_gene: TRBD1
abundance: .

CDR3aa: CSVSLGGDGYTF
CDR3nt: TGCAGCGTTAGTTTGGGGGGCGATGGCTACACCTTC
j_gene: TRBJ1-2
v_gene: TRBV29-1
d_gene: .
abundance: .

CDR3aa: CASGQFRSEQFF
CDR3nt: TGTGCCAGCGGACAGTTTAGGAGTGAGCAGTTCTTC
j_gene: TRBJ2-1
v_gene: TRBV11-2
d_gene: .
abundance: .

CDR3aa: CASSRAGQEAFF
CDR3nt: TGTGCCAGCAGCAGAGCGGGACAGGAGGCTTTCTTT
j_gene: TRBJ1-1
v_gene: TRBV6-5
d_gene: TRBD1
abundance: .

CDR3aa: CASSNGLSGANVLTF
CDR3nt: TGTGCCAGTAGTAACGGGCTGAGTGGGGCCAACGTCCTGACTTTC
j_gene: TRBJ2-6
v_gene: TRBV19
d_gene: .
abundance: .

CDR3aa: CASSNTSNYGYTF
CDR3nt: TGTGCCAGCAGCAATACATCTAACTATGGCTACACCTTC
j_gene: TRBJ1-2
v_gene: TRBV12-3/TRBV12-4
d_gene: .
abundance: .

CDR3aa: CASSTIAGELNEQYF
CDR3nt: TGTGCCAGTAGTACCATAGCGGGAGAACTCAACGAGCAGTACTTC
j_gene: TRBJ2-7
v_gene: TRBV19
d_gene: TRBD2
abundance: .

CDR3aa: CASSQTRHPGQGAGNTIYF
CDR3nt: TGTGCCAGCAGCCAAACGCGGCATCCGGGACAGGGGGCTGGAAACACCATATATTTT
j_gene: TRBJ1-3
v_gene: TRBV3-1/TRBV3-2
d_gene: TRBD1
abundance: once

CDR3aa: CASSHRAQETQYF
CDR3nt: TGTGCCAGCAGCCACAGGGCCCAAGAGACCCAGTACTTC
j_gene: TRBJ2-5
v_gene: TRBV11-2
d_gene: .
abundance: .

CDR3aa: CASSINSWYSNQPQHF
CDR3nt: TGTGCCAGCAGCATAAACAGCTGGTATAGCAATCAGCCCCAGCATTTT
j_gene: TRBJ1-5
v_gene: TRBV27
d_gene: .
abundance: .

CDR3aa: CASSDSGTSTRKLFF
CDR3nt: TGTGCCAGCAGCGATTCCGGGACCTCCACGCGAAAACTGTTTTTT
j_gene: TRBJ1-4
v_gene: TRBV7-8
d_gene: .
abundance: .

CDR3aa: CASSFTANTEAFF
CDR3nt: TGCGCCAGCAGTTTTACAGCGAACACTGAAGCTTTCTTT
j_gene: TRBJ1-1
v_gene: TRBV5-1
d_gene: .
abundance: .

CDR3aa: CASSAPPAEKETQYF
CDR3nt: TGTGCCAGCAGTGCCCCCCCAGCGGAAAAAGAGACCCAGTACTTC
j_gene: TRBJ2-5
v_gene: TRBV2
d_gene: .
abundance: .